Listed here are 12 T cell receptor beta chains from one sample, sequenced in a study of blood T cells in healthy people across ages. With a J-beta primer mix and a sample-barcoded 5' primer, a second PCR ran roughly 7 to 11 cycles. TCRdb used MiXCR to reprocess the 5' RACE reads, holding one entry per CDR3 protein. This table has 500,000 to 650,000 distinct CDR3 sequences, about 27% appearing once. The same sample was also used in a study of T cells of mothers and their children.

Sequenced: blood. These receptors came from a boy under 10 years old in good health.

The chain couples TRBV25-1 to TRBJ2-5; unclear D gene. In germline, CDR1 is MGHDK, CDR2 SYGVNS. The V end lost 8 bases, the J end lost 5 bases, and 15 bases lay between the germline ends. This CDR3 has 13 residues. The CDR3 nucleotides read TGTGCCAGCCTGGATGCCAATGAGGAGACCCAGTACTTC. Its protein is CASLDANEETQYF.

The CDR3, as DNA: TGTGCCTGGAGTGTACAACGGGGGCGGGAGACCCAGTACTTC. Protein sequence: CAWSVQRGRETQYF. The J gene is TRBJ2-5, the V gene TRBV30, with D perhaps given as TRBD1 or TRBD2 (6 bases each). Germline CDR1 GTSNPN, CDR2 SVGIG (reference sequence). V shed 0 bases and J shed 5 bases, with 13 bases lying between them. The CDR3 extends over 14 amino acids.

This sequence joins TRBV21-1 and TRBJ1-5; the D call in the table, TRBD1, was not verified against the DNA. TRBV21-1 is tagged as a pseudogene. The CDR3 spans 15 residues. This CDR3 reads CASSKGTGINQPQHF. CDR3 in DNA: TGTGCCAGCAGCAAAGGTACAGGGATCAATCAGCCCCAGCATTTT.

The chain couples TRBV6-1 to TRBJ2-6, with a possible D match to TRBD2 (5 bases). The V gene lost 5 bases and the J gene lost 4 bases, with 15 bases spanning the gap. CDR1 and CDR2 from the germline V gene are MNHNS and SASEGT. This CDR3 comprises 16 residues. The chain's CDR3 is CASSPGPRRGANVLTF. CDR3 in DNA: TGTGCCAGCAGTCCAGGCCCCCGGAGGGGGGCCAACGTCCTGACTTTC.

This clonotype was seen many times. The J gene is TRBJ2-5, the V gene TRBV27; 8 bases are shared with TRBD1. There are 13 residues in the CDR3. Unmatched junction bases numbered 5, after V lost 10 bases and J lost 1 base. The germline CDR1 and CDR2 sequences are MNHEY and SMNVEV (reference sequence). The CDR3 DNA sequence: TGTGCCACCTCGACAGGGGCCCAAGAGACCCAGTACTTC. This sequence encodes CATSTGAQETQYF.

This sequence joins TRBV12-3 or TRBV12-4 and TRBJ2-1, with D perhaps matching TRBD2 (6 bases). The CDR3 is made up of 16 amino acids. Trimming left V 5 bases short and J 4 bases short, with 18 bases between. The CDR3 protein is CASSLPTSSPYNEQFF. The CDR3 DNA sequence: TGTGCCAGCAGTCTCCCTACTAGCTCACCATACAATGAGCAGTTCTTC.

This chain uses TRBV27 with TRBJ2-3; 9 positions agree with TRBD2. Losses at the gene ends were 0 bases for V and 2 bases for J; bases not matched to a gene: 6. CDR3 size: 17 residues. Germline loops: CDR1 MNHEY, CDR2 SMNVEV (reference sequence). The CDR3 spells CASSLSGGGATTDTQYF. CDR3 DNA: TGTGCCAGCAGTTTATCGGGCGGGGGGGCAACCACAGATACGCAGTATTTT.

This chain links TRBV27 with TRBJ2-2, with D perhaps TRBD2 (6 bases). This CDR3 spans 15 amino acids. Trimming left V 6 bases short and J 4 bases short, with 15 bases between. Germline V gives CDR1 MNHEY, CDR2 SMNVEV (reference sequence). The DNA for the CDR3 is TGTGCCAGCAGGGGGGGAGCATGGAGCACCGGGGAGCTGTTTTTT. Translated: CASRGGAWSTGELFF.

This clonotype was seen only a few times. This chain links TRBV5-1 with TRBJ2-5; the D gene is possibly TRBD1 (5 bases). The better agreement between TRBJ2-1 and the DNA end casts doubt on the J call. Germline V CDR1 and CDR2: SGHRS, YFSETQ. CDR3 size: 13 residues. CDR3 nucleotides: TGCGCCAGCAGCCCCAGGGAAGACGCTGAGCAGTTCTTC. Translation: CASSPREDAEQFF.

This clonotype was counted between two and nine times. DNA for the CDR3: TGTGCCAGCAGCCCCGGGACAATCCGAATGAACACTGAAGCTTTCTTT. Its translation: CASSPGTIRMNTEAFF. The J gene is TRBJ1-1, the V gene TRBV7-9, with D perhaps TRBD1 (6 bases). Per the germline V gene, CDR1 is SEHNR and CDR2 is FQNEAQ (reference sequence). The CDR3 is 16 residues long. Trimming removed 5 bases at V and 0 bases at J, with 16 bases between.

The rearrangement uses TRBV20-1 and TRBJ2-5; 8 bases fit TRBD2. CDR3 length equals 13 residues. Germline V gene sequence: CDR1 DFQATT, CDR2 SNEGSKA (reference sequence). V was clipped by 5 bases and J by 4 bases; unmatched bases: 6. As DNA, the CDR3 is TGCAGTGCTCAAAGCGGGAGTTTAGAGACCCAGTACTTC. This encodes CSAQSGSLETQYF.

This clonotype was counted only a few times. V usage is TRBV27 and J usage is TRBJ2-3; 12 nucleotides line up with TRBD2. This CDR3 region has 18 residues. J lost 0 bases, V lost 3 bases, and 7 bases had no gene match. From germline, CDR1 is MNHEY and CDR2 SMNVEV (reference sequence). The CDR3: CASSFVGLAGISTDTQYF. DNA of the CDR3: TGTGCCAGCAGTTTTGTGGGACTAGCGGGCATCAGCACAGATACGCAGTATTTT.